This TCR beta chain was found in a study of control samples from healthy donors and cancer patients (dated by TCRdb to 2019 to 2021). Worth noting for this clone: The antigen it binds to is not known. No much larger clone is present one base from it, and per-base qualities are unavailable.

The library was produced with the immunoSEQ multiplex PCR assay. The source is immuneACCESS, and TCRdb retained only in-frame sequences with V and J called. Part of the clones is not carried over; for the studies checked, unresolved V genes explain less than half of this, and the remainder is unexplained. The sample profile shows about 80,000 clones; 75% to 85% of them were found once. The top ten constitute roughly 12% of the sample. From a lookup of the germline V gene, CDR1 and CDR2 are LGHNA and YNFKEQ. Deletion took 3 bases off V and 10 bases off J, with a span of 25 bases between the germline ends. The CDR3 numbers 17 residues from cysteine through phenylalanine. Only the CDR3 DNA stays, 51 bases, in frame from base 1.

The rearrangement joined TRBV4-2 to TRBJ2-1, with the D call tentatively TRBD1 or TRBD2, each fitting 5 bases. The sample consisted of PBMCs. The clonotype was recovered from a man aged 55 to 70 with head and neck cancer. The DNA sequence is as follows: TGTGCCAGCAGCCAGCAGGCGGGCAGGGTCGTATCACGGGAGCAGTTCTTC. Translated, this is CASSQQAGRVVSREQFF.